These 9 T cell receptor beta chains share one sample of origin, sequenced in a study of blood T cell repertoires in COVID-19. Sequencing used immunoSEQ multiplex PCR; TCRdb keeps in-frame clones, though not all of them. The sample lists 250,000 to 350,000 clones, 89% occurring once. Sequencing used peripheral blood. The receptors come from a woman aged 60-75 years with acute or convalescent COVID-19.

The gene calls are TRBV30 and TRBJ1-6, with D tentatively TRBD1 (5 bases). The CDR3 has 12 amino acids. Germline CDR1 is GTSNPN and CDR2 is SVGIG (reference sequence). V lost 3 bases and J lost 8, with 8 bases in between. CDR3 protein: CAWSRGDSPLHF. CDR3 DNA sequence: TGTGCCTGGAGCCGGGGGGATTCACCCCTCCACTTT. Variable domain in full (rest from reference TRBV30 and TRBJ1-6): SQTIHQWPATLVQPVGSPLSLECTVEGTSNPNLYWYRQAAGRGLQLLFYSVGIGQISSEVPQNLSASRPQDRQFILSSKKLLLSDSGFYLCAWSRGDSPLHFGNGTRLTVT.

The J gene is TRBJ2-5, the V gene TRBV5-1, with a possible D match to TRBD2 (5 bases). Germline loops: CDR1 SGHRS, CDR2 YFSETQ. V shed 4 bases and J shed 5 bases, with 15 bases lying between them. CDR3 length equals 14 residues. DNA for the CDR3: TGCGCCAGCAGCACGGACTGGTCTGGTGAGACCCAGTACTTC. Protein: CASSTDWSGETQYF.

J is TRBJ1-6 and V is TRBV28, with a weak D call TRBD1 (5 bases). Trimming left V 8 bases short and J 2 bases short, with 7 bases between. The CDR3 is 13 amino acids. CDR1 MDHEN and CDR2 SYDVKM come from the germline V gene. CDR3 sequence (DNA): TGTGCCAGCCGGGGGACCTATAATTCACCCCTCCACTTT. It specifies CASRGTYNSPLHF.

This sequence joins TRBV9 and TRBJ2-7, with 12 bases that match TRBD1. V gave up 5 bases and J gave up 7 bases; unmatched junction bases: 7. Germline loops: CDR1 SGDLS, CDR2 YYNGEE. The CDR3 totals 14 residues. In nucleotides, the CDR3 is TGTGCCAGCAGTGGAAGGGACAGGGGGCTTGAGCAGTACTTC. Its protein is CASSGRDRGLEQYF.

The genes are TRBV28 and TRBJ2-1, with 9 bases that match TRBD2. CDR3 length: 16 residues. Germline V gene data show CDR1 as MDHEN and CDR2 as SYDVKM. V lost 1 base and J lost 5; bases outside the gene matches: 6. This CDR3 is CASSLLLAGRNNEQFF. CDR3 bases: TGTGCCAGCAGTTTATTACTAGCGGGTAGAAACAATGAGCAGTTCTTC.

J is TRBJ2-3 and V is TRBV10-3; D gene uncertain. Germline CDR1 is ENHRY and CDR2 is SYGVKD. V was clipped by 2 bases and J by 2 bases, with 14 bases between them. The CDR3 covers 16 residues. The CDR3 sequence: CAISEPSSLITDTQYF. Written as DNA, the CDR3 is TGTGCCATCAGTGAGCCGAGTTCCCTGATCACAGATACGCAGTATTTT.

The chain combines TRBV9 with TRBJ1-3; unclear D gene. The CDR3 is 12 amino acids. Germline CDR1 SGDLS, CDR2 YYNGEE. The V and J ends lost 3 bases and 7 bases respectively, with 8 bases between them. CDR3 sequence reads: CASSALGNTIYF. In nucleotides, the CDR3 is TGTGCCAGCAGCGCGCTCGGGAACACCATATATTTT.

This chain connects TRBV4-3 to TRBJ1-2; D unresolved. Trimming pared 1 base from V and 2 bases from J, leaving 14 bases between. Germline V lookup: CDR1 LGHNA, CDR2 YSLEER. There are 16 residues in the CDR3. CDR3 sequence reads: CASSQAQNPRNYGYTF. CDR3 DNA sequence: TGCGCCAGCAGCCAAGCTCAGAACCCCAGGAACTATGGCTACACCTTC.

This chain uses TRBV19 with TRBJ2-7; D possibly corresponds to TRBD2 (5 bases). Between the trimmed V and J ends, which lost 2 bases and 2 bases, there was a span of 10 bases. This CDR3 region has 14 residues. Germline CDR1 is LNHDA and CDR2 is SQIVND (reference sequence). The CDR3: CASSIRRTPYEQYF. CDR3 in DNA: TGTGCCAGTAGTATAAGAAGGACTCCCTACGAGCAGTACTTC.